A single sample is the source of the 30 T cell receptor beta chains below, sequenced in a study of blood T cell repertoires in COVID-19. The repertoire was sequenced with immunoSEQ multiplex PCR; TCRdb's copy has only in-frame clones and lacks some. The sample contains 140,000 to 150,000 clones, just under 85% of which appear only once. The source material was PBMCs or T cells enriched from blood (not recorded which). The receptor source for this set is a woman aged 50 to 60 with acute COVID-19.

This sequence joins TRBV6-5 and TRBJ1-6; D is uncertain. Trimming pared 8 bases from V and 4 bases from J, leaving 9 bases between. Germline V gene data show CDR1 as MNHEY and CDR2 as SVGAGI. CDR3 length: 13 amino acids. Here the CDR3 reads CASVSRYNSPLHF. The CDR3 DNA is TGTGCCAGCGTTTCCCGTTATAATTCACCCCTCCACTTT.

The chain has TRBV3-1 (or the pseudogene TRBV3-2) and TRBJ1-2, with 8 bases identical to TRBD1. The CDR3 totals 14 residues. The V segment lost 0 bases and the J segment 6 bases; nucleotides outside the gene matches: 3. The germline V gene has CDR1 LGHDT and CDR2 YNNKEL (reference sequence). CDR3 nucleotide sequence: TGTGCCAGCAGCCAAGACCCAGGGGGCAATGGCTACACCTTC. Its protein is CASSQDPGGNGYTF.

V is TRBV9 and J is TRBJ1-6, with D tentatively TRBD1 (6 bases). The CDR3 covers 15 residues. Germline V lookup: CDR1 SGDLS, CDR2 YYNGEE. V shed 0 bases and J shed 11 bases, with 15 bases lying between them. The CDR3 protein is CASSVDDRPRTPLHF. Written as DNA, the CDR3 is TGTGCCAGCAGCGTAGACGACAGGCCAAGGACACCCCTCCACTTT.

CDR3 residues: CASSDILGLAANEQFF. CDR3 bases: TGTGCCAGCAGCGATATATTGGGACTAGCAGCTAATGAGCAGTTCTTC. V and J are TRBV2 and TRBJ2-1; 9 positions match TRBD2. From germline, CDR1 is SNHLY and CDR2 FYNNEI. CDR3 length: 16 amino acids. Losses at the gene ends were 6 bases for V and 7 bases for J; bases not matched to a gene: 13.

This clone is a singleton in its sample. This chain joins TRBV13 and TRBJ2-2; D not resolved. The CDR3 length is 17 residues. The ends were cut back, 0 bases at V and 6 bases at J, with 17 bases in the middle. Germline CDR1 is PRHDT and CDR2 is FYEKMQ (reference sequence). The CDR3 spells CASSLGESSMSSGELFF. The CDR3 DNA is TGTGCCAGCAGCTTAGGCGAGTCTAGTATGAGTTCCGGGGAGCTGTTTTTT.

The genes are TRBV4-2 and TRBJ1-1; 12 bases are a match to TRBD1. The CDR3 is 16 amino acids. J lost 5 bases, V lost 2 bases, and 6 bases had no gene match. Germline V lookup: CDR1 LGHNA, CDR2 YNFKEQ. Here the CDR3 reads CASSQPGQGAGTEAFF. In DNA form, the CDR3 reads TGTGCCAGCAGCCAACCGGGACAGGGGGCGGGAACTGAAGCTTTCTTT.

The sample holds one count of this clone. This chain uses TRBV19 with TRBJ1-4; TRBD1 is a possible D gene (6 bases). V lost 7 bases, J lost 4 bases, and 13 bases lay in between. Germline V lookup: CDR1 LNHDA, CDR2 SQIVND (reference sequence). This CDR3 is 14 amino acids long. The CDR3: CASTAGDLNEKLFF. The CDR3 DNA sequence: TGTGCCAGTACCGCAGGGGATCTTAATGAAAAACTGTTTTTT.

The rearrangement links TRBV4-1 to TRBJ2-1; 8 positions agree with TRBD2. The CDR3 runs to 17 residues. J lost 7 bases, V lost 0 bases, and 11 bases had no gene match. Looked up from germline, CDR1 is MGHRA and CDR2 is YSYEKL. In nucleotides, the CDR3 is TGCGCCAGCAGCCAAGAAGGGGGGAGCGGGAGTGTGAATGAGCAGTTCTTC. Translated: CASSQEGGSGSVNEQFF.

This clone appeared a single time. This chain links TRBV19 with TRBJ2-3; tentative D call: TRBD2 (6 bases). The length of the CDR3 is 13 residues. From germline, CDR1 is LNHDA and CDR2 SQIVND (reference sequence). V was cut by 5 bases and J by 6 bases, with 12 bases left in between. The CDR3 DNA reads TGTGCCAGTAGTCGTACCGGAGGGGATACGCAGTATTTT. This translates into CASSRTGGDTQYF. Combining the CDR3 with reference TRBV19 and TRBJ2-3 gives the whole variable domain DGGITQSPKYLFRKEGQNVTLSCEQNLNHDAMYWYRQDPGQGLRLIYYSQIVNDFQKGDIAEGYSVSREKKESFPLTVTSAQKNPTAFYLCASSRTGGDTQYFGPGTRLTVL.

This clone was counted only a few times. The V gene is TRBV11-3, the J gene TRBJ1-1, with 7 nucleotides matching TRBD1. Germline V gene data show CDR1 as SGHNT and CDR2 as YENEEA. The V and J ends lost 5 bases and 12 bases, in that order; junction bases with no gene match: 15. This CDR3 is 14 amino acids long. CDR3 DNA: TGTGCCAGCAGCCCACAGGGGTCGTCGGAGATAACTTTCTTT. It translates to CASSPQGSSEITFF.

V and J are TRBV18 and TRBJ1-1; 8 nucleotides line up with TRBD1. CDR3 length equals 14 residues. V lost 4 bases and J lost 3; bases outside the gene matches: 4. Germline lookup yields CDR1 KGHSH and CDR2 LQKENI. Here the CDR3 reads CASSLDRADTEAFF. CDR3 nucleotide sequence: TGTGCCAGCTCACTGGACAGGGCGGACACTGAAGCTTTCTTT.

This clone was detected only a few times. The rearrangement links TRBV11-2 to TRBJ2-7; TRBD2 aligns across 7 bases. CDR3 length equals 16 residues. V trimming: 5 bases; J trimming: 0 bases; junction bases outside the gene matches: 10. CDR1 and CDR2 (germline): SGHAT, FQNNGV. The CDR3 protein is CASSQHSGHSSYEQYF. CDR3 coding DNA: TGTGCCAGCAGCCAACATAGCGGGCATAGCTCCTACGAGCAGTACTTC.

This clone was counted between two and nine times. The chain recombines TRBV4-1 with TRBJ1-2, with a possible D match to TRBD1 (5 bases). The germline V and J ends were trimmed by 2 bases and 3 bases, with 10 bases remaining between them. Per the germline V gene, CDR1 is MGHRA and CDR2 is YSYEKL. This CDR3 has 14 residues. The CDR3 DNA sequence: TGCGCCAGCAGCCAACCCGGGACTTACTATGGCTACACCTTC. This translates into CASSQPGTYYGYTF.

This chain uses TRBV27 with TRBJ2-7; 7 bases fit TRBD2. The CDR3 has 14 amino acids. Trimming cost V 5 bases and J 2 bases; bases outside gene matches: 6. Germline CDR1 MNHEY, CDR2 SMNVEV (reference sequence). CDR3 protein: CASSNSGPTYEQYF. CDR3 bases: TGTGCCAGCAGTAATAGCGGGCCTACCTACGAGCAGTACTTC.

This chain connects TRBV6-5 to TRBJ1-3, with D possibly matching TRBD1 (6 bases). Germline CDR1 reads MNHEY; CDR2 reads SVGAGI. V was cut by 6 bases and J by 0 bases, with 9 bases left in between. CDR3 length: 14 residues. CDR3 in DNA: TGTGCCAGCAGATCGGGACACTCTGGAAACACCATATATTTT. Its translation is CASRSGHSGNTIYF.

The CDR3 loop reads CATSRAGTGVVRNYGYTF. In nucleotides, the CDR3 is TGTGCCACCAGCAGGGCTGGGACAGGGGTCGTACGTAACTATGGCTACACCTTC. The gene calls are TRBV15 and TRBJ1-2, with 10 nucleotides matching TRBD1. The CDR3 is 18 amino acids. V lost 3 bases, J lost 1 base, and 11 bases stayed unmatched. Germline V gene sequence: CDR1 LNHNV, CDR2 YYDKDF (reference sequence).

The chain links TRBV29-1 to TRBJ2-2; 9 positions agree with TRBD1. The CDR3 spans 14 residues. Germline V CDR1 and CDR2: SQVTM, ANQGSEA. In DNA, the CDR3 is TGCAGTGGCCGGGACAGGGTGGACACCGGGGAGCTGTTTTTT. This translates into CSGRDRVDTGELFF.

The CDR3 nucleotides are TGTGCCAGCAGGACCGGGACAGAGAACACTGAAGCTTTCTTT. Its translation is CASRTGTENTEAFF. The V gene is TRBV27, the J gene TRBJ1-1; TRBD1 agrees at 7 bases. V was clipped by 6 bases and J by 1 base; unmatched bases: 5. CDR1 and CDR2 from the germline V gene are MNHEY and SMNVEV (reference sequence). The CDR3 totals 14 residues.

The J gene is TRBJ2-1, the V gene TRBV19; 12 bases match TRBD2. Looked up from germline, CDR1 is LNHDA and CDR2 is SQIVND (reference sequence). This CDR3 is built from 15 residues. J gave up 5 bases and V 5 bases, and 4 bases lay outside the gene matches. The CDR3 here is CASSLGLAGHNEQFF. The CDR3 region has the DNA TGTGCCAGTAGTCTGGGACTAGCGGGCCACAATGAGCAGTTCTTC.

V gene TRBV11-3 combines with J gene TRBJ1-2; TRBD1 might be the D (5 bases). The CDR3 sequence is 15 residues long. Germline-derived CDR1 and CDR2 are SGHNT and YENEEA. V lost 5 bases to trimming and J lost 0 bases, with 13 bases between them. In DNA form, the CDR3 reads TGTGCCAGCAGCCCGCGGACAAAGTCTAACTATGGCTACACCTTC. Protein product: CASSPRTKSNYGYTF.

The chain has TRBV29-1 and TRBJ1-5; D may be TRBD1 (5 bases). The V end lost 4 bases, the J end lost 5 bases, and 15 bases lay between the germline ends. CDR1 SQVTM and CDR2 ANQGSEA come from the germline V gene. This CDR3 is 14 amino acids long. The CDR3 nucleotides read TGCAGCGTTGTGGAGGGGTCCGGGGATCAGCCCCAGCATTTT. This gives the protein CSVVEGSGDQPQHF.

In nucleotides, the CDR3 is TGCGCCAGCAGCGAGGTTCGTGGTGCGGGAAGAAACGAGCAGTACTTC. Protein sequence: CASSEVRGAGRNEQYF. The chain is built from TRBV4-1 and TRBJ2-7; D perhaps matches TRBD2 (6 bases). Germline V gene lookup returns CDR1 MGHRA and CDR2 YSYEKL. This CDR3 is built from 16 residues. Trimming removed 5 bases from V and 5 bases from J, with 22 bases in between.

The chain combines TRBV19 with TRBJ2-6, with a weak D call TRBD1 (5 bases). The CDR3 is 18 amino acids. CDR1 and CDR2 (germline): LNHDA, SQIVND (reference sequence). V dropped 1 base and J dropped 0 bases, with 13 bases sitting between them. CDR3 residues: CASSIAGFLNSGANVLTF. CDR3 bases: TGTGCCAGTAGTATAGCAGGGTTTCTGAACTCTGGGGCCAACGTCCTGACTTTC.

V is TRBV9 and J is TRBJ2-7; D is unresolved. CDR1 and CDR2 (germline): SGDLS, YYNGEE. Trimming cost V 0 bases and J 1 base, with 8 bases left between them. The length of the CDR3 is 14 residues. CDR3 region: CASSVVAASYEQYF. CDR3 in DNA: TGTGCCAGCAGCGTAGTGGCCGCTTCCTACGAGCAGTACTTC.

The rearrangement uses TRBV2 and TRBJ2-7, with 9 bases matching TRBD1. Germline V lookup: CDR1 SNHLY, CDR2 FYNNEI. The V and J ends lost 6 bases and 0 bases, in that order; junction bases with no gene match: 9. CDR3 size: 16 residues. The CDR3 loop reads CASRAKGQGDSYEQYF. The CDR3 DNA follows: TGTGCCAGCAGGGCGAAGGGACAGGGTGACTCCTACGAGCAGTACTTC.

The table lists this clone with a count of one. The chain recombines TRBV5-5 with TRBJ2-3; 11 nucleotides match TRBD2. Germline lookup yields CDR1 SGHKS and CDR2 YYEKEE (reference sequence). J was trimmed by 6 bases and V by 5 bases; bases with no gene match: 8. The CDR3 extends over 15 amino acids. The CDR3 region has the DNA TGTGCCAGCAGTCGAACTAGCGGGAGTTTGGATACGCAGTATTTT. Translation gives CASSRTSGSLDTQYF.

The chain combines TRBV20-1 with TRBJ2-1; 9 bases are shared with TRBD2. The CDR3 runs to 16 residues. Germline V CDR1 and CDR2: DFQATT, SNEGSKA (reference sequence). Trimming took 3 bases from V and 4 from J; bases not matched to a gene: 10. DNA for the CDR3: TGCAGTGCTAGTTGGCCGGGGCTAGCGGGGTACAATGAGCAGTTCTTC. Amino acid sequence: CSASWPGLAGYNEQFF.

J is TRBJ1-1 and V is TRBV10-2, with 8 positions matching TRBD1. This CDR3 spans 13 amino acids. J was trimmed by 3 bases and V by 6 bases; bases with no gene match: 3. Germline values: CDR1 WSHSY, CDR2 SAAADI. The CDR3, as DNA: TGCGCCAGCAGGGACAGGGCGGACACTGAAGCTTTCTTT. Its translation: CASRDRADTEAFF.

Comments on this clone: At one end, the junction sequence differs from germline, possibly due to a read error. This sequence joins TRBV5-1 and TRBJ2-1, with no clear D. This CDR3 has 13 residues. The germline CDR1 and CDR2 sequences are SGHRS and YFSETQ. CDR3 bases: TGCGCCAGCAGCTTCCCAGCCTACAGTGAGCAGTTCTTC. Its protein is CASSFPAYSEQFF.

The DNA for the CDR3 is TGTGCCAGCAGCAAAGAGGCGGCTAGCGGGAGGGATACCTACAATGAGCAGTTCTTC. Translation gives CASSKEAASGRDTYNEQFF. V gene TRBV21-1 combines with J gene TRBJ2-1; the D call in the table, TRBD2, was not verified against the DNA. TRBV21-1 is a pseudogene locus. The CDR3 runs 19 residues.